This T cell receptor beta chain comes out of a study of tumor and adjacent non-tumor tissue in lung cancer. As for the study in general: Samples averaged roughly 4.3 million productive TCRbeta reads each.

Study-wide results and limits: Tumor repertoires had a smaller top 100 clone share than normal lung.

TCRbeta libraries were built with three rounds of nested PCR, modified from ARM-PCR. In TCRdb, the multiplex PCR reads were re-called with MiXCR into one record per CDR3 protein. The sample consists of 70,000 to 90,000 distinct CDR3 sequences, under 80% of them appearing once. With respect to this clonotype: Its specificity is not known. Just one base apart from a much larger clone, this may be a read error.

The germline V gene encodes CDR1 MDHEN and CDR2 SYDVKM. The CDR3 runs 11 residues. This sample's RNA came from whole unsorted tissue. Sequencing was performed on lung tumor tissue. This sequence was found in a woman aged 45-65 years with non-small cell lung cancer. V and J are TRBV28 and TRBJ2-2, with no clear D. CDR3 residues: CVSSTLGELFF. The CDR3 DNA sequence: TGTGTCAGCAGCACACTCGGGGAGCTGTTTTTT.